The entry below gives a single T cell receptor (beta chain) sequence along with its context. The data originate from a study of blood T cell repertoires in COVID-19. Across the study: Acute and convalescent COVID-19 samples came from the United States, Italy and Spain. PBMCs, B-cell-depleted T cells, or T cells were the source of the cDNA or gDNA that made up the material.

Original methodology: Reference gene primer amplification gave nucleated cell count estimates. Method: immunoSEQ multiplex PCR; TCRdb's copy keeps in-frame clones and lacks some. D and trimming were read from the DNA, whereas the V and J calls and clone size are those reported in that table. Of 210,000 or so clones listed, almost 85% are singletons. Seattle enrolled patients during active infection and tracked them longitudinally. This CDR3 comprises 14 residues. Trimming left V 6 bases short and J 3 bases short, with 14 bases between. Germline loops: CDR1 MNHEY, CDR2 SVGEGT. The J gene is TRBJ1-2, the V gene TRBV6-2 or TRBV6-3, with a weak D call TRBD1 (6 bases). The clonotype comes from a man in his forties or fifties with COVID-19, enrolled during active disease. Source material: peripheral blood. CDR3 sequence (DNA): TGTGCCAGCAGCCTTGCTGGGACATACTATGGCTACACCTTC. Residues: CASSLAGTYYGYTF.